The clone carrying this TCR beta chain was counted between two and nine times. What it binds is not known. The read stops 3 residues short of the end of the CDR3; the missing end is completed from the germline J gene. This sample was taken from a study of T cell clonality in common variable immunodeficiency. Study-level results: Fewer deletions and N-nucleotide insertions were reportedly seen in common variable immunodeficiency TCR beta sequences.

Blood came from CVID subjects not ill and not taking immunomodulatory or immunosuppressive medication. Each donor provided roughly 4.5 to 8 ml of heparinized whole blood. Using immunoSEQ multiplex PCR, the repertoire was profiled, and TCRdb retains in-frame clones only, with some absent. The repertoire has about 20,000 clones, none seen only once; the ten largest take about 14%. CDR3 size: 12 residues. V dropped 7 bases and J dropped 5; count of bases not matched to a gene: 3. The germline gives CDR1 SQVTM, CDR2 ANQGSEA. The J gene is TRBJ2-1, the V gene TRBV29-1; 9 bases are shared with TRBD1. The clonotype comes from a human donor with common variable immunodeficiency. The sequencing input was peripheral blood mononuclear cells. The sequenced CDR3 bases are TGCAGCGGGGACAGGGCCAACAATGAG. Translated: CSGDRANNE. In full, the CDR3 is CSGDRANNEQFF.